The present T cell receptor beta chain was sequenced within a study of somatic mutations in cytotoxic T cells in rheumatoid arthritis. Findings and limits, study-wide: Rheumatoid arthritis patients were compared with age-matched healthy controls, and their CD8+ T-cell clonality did not differ significantly.

Assay used: immunoSEQ multiplex PCR; TCRdb lists only in-frame clones, some missing. The sample includes roughly 2,400 clones, 77% of them seen just once. CDR1 and CDR2 from the germline V gene are SGDLS and YYNGEE. V was pared by 0 bases and J by 0 bases, with 4 bases of the junction left unmatched. The CDR3 loop spans 17 amino acids. As for this clone: The antigen is unknown.

Isolation of CD4+ and CD8+ cells used positive magnetic bead selection, with purity checked by flow cytometry. The sequence was collected from a man in his 70s with rheumatoid arthritis. Sample: CD8+ T cells sorted from blood. The chain employs TRBV9 and TRBJ2-2; 8 bases are shared with TRBD2. The CDR3 coding sequence is TGTGCCAGCAGCGTAGGGTCGGGAGGGGCGAACACCGGGGAGCTGTTTTTT. This codes for CASSVGSGGANTGELFF.